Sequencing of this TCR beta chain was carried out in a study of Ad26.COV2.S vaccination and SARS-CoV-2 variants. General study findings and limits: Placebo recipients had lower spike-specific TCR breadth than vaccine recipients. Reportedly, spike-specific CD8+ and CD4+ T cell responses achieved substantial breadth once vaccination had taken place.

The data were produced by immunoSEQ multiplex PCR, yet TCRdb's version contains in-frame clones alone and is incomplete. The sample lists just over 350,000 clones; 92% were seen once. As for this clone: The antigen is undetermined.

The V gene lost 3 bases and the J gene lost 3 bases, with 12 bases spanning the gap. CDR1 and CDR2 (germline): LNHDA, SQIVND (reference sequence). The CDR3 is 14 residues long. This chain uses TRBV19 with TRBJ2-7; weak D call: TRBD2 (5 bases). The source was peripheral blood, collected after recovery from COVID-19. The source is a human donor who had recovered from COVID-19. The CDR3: CASSIRGSIYEQYF. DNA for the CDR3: TGTGCCAGTAGTATCCGGGGTAGCATCTACGAGCAGTACTTC.